This T cell receptor beta chain was found in a study of blood T cell repertoires in COVID-19. Study-wide background: The United States, Italy and Spain provided the acute and convalescent COVID-19 samples.

Sequencing used immunoSEQ multiplex PCR; TCRdb keeps in-frame clones, though not all of them. Among about 310,000 clones listed, under 90% were seen once. This CDR3 is 15 amino acids long. Trimming cost V 6 bases and J 0 bases, with 15 bases left between them. Germline V gene lookup returns CDR1 MNHEY and CDR2 SMNVEV (reference sequence). This TCR derives from a woman under 40 who had recovered from COVID-19. The chain carries TRBV27 and TRBJ2-7, with D uncertain. Sequenced material: PBMCs or T cells enriched from blood (not recorded which). This CDR3 is CASRQTIFSSYEQYF. As DNA, the CDR3 is TGTGCCAGCAGGCAAACAATTTTCAGCTCCTACGAGCAGTACTTC.